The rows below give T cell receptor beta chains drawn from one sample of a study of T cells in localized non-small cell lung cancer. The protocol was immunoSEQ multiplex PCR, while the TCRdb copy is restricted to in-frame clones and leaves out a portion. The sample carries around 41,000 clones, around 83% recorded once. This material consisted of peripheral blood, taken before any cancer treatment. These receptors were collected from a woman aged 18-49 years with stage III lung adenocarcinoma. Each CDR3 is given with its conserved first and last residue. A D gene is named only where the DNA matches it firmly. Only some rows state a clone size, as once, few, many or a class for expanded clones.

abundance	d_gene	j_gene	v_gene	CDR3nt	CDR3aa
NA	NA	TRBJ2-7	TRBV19	TGTGCCAGTAGTATGTCCGACAGCTCCTACGAGCAGTACTTC	CASSMSDSSYEQYF
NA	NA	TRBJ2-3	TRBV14	TGTGCCAGCAGCCAAGATCTAAGCGGTAGCACAGATACGCAGTATTTT	CASSQDLSGSTDTQYF
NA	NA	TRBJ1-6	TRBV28	TGTGCCAGCACTGAGGGGAGTTCACCCCTCCACTTT	CASTEGSSPLHF
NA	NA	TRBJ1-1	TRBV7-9	TGTGCCAGCAGACGGGGACCGAACACTGAAGCTTTCTTT	CASRRGPNTEAFF
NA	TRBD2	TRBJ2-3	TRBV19	TGTGCCAGTAGTAGTCGTGGGACTAGCGGTACAGATACGCAGTATTTT	CASSSRGTSGTDTQYF
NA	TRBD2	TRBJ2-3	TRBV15	TGTGCCACCAGCAGAGATCCGGCACTAGCGGGGACCACAGATACGCAGTATTTT	CATSRDPALAGTTDTQYF
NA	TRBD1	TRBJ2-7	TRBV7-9	TGTGCCAGCAGCCACGACAGGGGGGTCCGCGAGCAGTACTTC	CASSHDRGVREQYF
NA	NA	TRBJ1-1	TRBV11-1	TGTGCCAGCAGCCCACGGATGGAGGGCTTGAACACTGAAGCTTTCTTT	CASSPRMEGLNTEAFF
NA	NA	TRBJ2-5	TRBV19	TGTGCCAGTAGGAGTGGATGGGAGACCCAGTACTTC	CASRSGWETQYF
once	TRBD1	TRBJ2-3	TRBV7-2	TGTGCCAGCAGCTTAGGGCGGGACAGGGGGTTCACAGATACGCAGTATTTT	CASSLGRDRGFTDTQYF
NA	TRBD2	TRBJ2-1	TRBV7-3	TGTGCCAGCAGCATTAGCGGGGGGGCCGCCAATGAGCAGTTCTTC	CASSISGGAANEQFF
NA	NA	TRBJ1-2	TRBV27	TGTGCCAGCAGTGACGGACCGCCCAACTATGGCTACACCTTC	CASSDGPPNYGYTF
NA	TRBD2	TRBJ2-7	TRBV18	TGTGCCAGCTCACCACCGGGAGCGGGGGGTCGGGAGCAGTACTTC	CASSPPGAGGREQYF
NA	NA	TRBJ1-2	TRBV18	TGTGCCAGCTCACCACGAGACAGAGAAGGCTACACCTTC	CASSPRDREGYTF
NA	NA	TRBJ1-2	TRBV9	TGTGCCAGCAGCGGGGACTATGGCTACACCTTC	CASSGDYGYTF
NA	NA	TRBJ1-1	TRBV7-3	TGTGCCAGCAGCTTAATGGGGGGGATGAACACTGAAGCTTTCTTT	CASSLMGGMNTEAFF
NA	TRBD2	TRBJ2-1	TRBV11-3	TGTGCCAGCAGCAAACTTAGCGGGGGGGTATACAATGAGCAGTTCTTC	CASSKLSGGVYNEQFF
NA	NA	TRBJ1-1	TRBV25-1	TGTGCCAGCAGTGAATACCGAGGGTTACCAGCTTTCTTT	CASSEYRGLPAFF
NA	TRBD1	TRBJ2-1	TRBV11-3	TGTGCCAGCAGCTTAGAAGACAGGGGGCAGAATGAGCAGTTCTTC	CASSLEDRGQNEQFF
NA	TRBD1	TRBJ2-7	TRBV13	TGTGCCAGCAGCACCCAGGACAGGGAGAGCTCCTACGAGCAGTACTTC	CASSTQDRESSYEQYF
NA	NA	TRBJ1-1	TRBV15	TGTGCCACCAGCAGCCCTAGATGGACTGAAGCTTTCTTT	CATSSPRWTEAFF
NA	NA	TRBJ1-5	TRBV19	TGTGCCAGTAGTATCGGGGGGGGCGCGGGCAATCAGCCCCAGCATTTT	CASSIGGGAGNQPQHF
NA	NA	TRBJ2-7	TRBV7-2	TGTGCCAGCAGCTTACAATCGGGTGCACACGAGCAGTACTTC	CASSLQSGAHEQYF
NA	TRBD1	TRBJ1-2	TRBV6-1	TGTGCCAGCAGCGTAGACAGGGAGTTAAGTGGCTACACCTTC	CASSVDRELSGYTF
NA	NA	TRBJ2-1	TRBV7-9	TGTGCCAGCAGCTTAGACCCCGTGGCAGGGCAGTTCTTC	CASSLDPVAGQFF
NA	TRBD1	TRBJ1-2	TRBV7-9	TGTGCCAGCAGCTTGGGACAGGGGATCGCTAACTATGGCTACACCTTC	CASSLGQGIANYGYTF
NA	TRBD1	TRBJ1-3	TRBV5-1	TGCGCCAGCAGCTTGGGGACAGGGGGCTCCATGAGCTCTGGAAACACCATATATTTT	CASSLGTGGSMSSGNTIYF
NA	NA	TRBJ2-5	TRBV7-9	TGTGCCAGCAGCTTATCGGCAGGGAGGCAAGAGACCCAGTACTTC	CASSLSAGRQETQYF
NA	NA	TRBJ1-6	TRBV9	TGTGCCAGCAGCGTAGGTCAAGCGACAGGTTCACCCCTCCACTTT	CASSVGQATGSPLHF
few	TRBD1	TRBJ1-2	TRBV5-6	TGTGCCAGCAGCCCTGGACAGGGCGTCGGCTATGGCTACACCTTC	CASSPGQGVGYGYTF
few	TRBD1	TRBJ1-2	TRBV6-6	TGTGCCAGCAATGACAGGGGGAGAAGTAACTATGGCTACACCTTC	CASNDRGRSNYGYTF
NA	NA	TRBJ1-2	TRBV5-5	TGTGCCAGCAGCTTGGTCGTGTCGGACCATAACTATGGCTACACCTTC	CASSLVVSDHNYGYTF
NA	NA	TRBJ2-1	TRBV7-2	TGTGCCAGCAGCTCTACTATAAGCTCCTACAATGAGCAGTTCTTC	CASSSTISSYNEQFF
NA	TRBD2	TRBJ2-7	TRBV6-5	TGTGCCAGCAGTTTAGGCCAGCGGGGCTACGAGCAGTACTTC	CASSLGQRGYEQYF
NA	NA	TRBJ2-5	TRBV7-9	TGTGCCAGCAGCTTAGCGGAGACCCAGTACTTC	CASSLAETQYF
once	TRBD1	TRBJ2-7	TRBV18	TGTGCCAGCTCACCTAGGGGACAGGCTTCCTCCTACGAGCAGTACTTC	CASSPRGQASSYEQYF
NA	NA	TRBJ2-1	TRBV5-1	TGCGCCAGCGGGGGGGGCGGCTCGCGCAATGAGCAGTTCTTC	CASGGGGSRNEQFF
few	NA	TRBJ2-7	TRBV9	TGTGCCAGCAGCGTGGGACTTACCTACGAGCAGTACTTC	CASSVGLTYEQYF
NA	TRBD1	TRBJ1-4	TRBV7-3	TGTGCCAGCAGCTTGGGGGACAGGGGAGGGAACACTAATGAAAAACTGTTTTTT	CASSLGDRGGNTNEKLFF
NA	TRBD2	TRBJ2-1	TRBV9	TGTGCCAGCAGCGCGGAATCTGCTAGCGGGTACAATGAGCAGTTCTTC	CASSAESASGYNEQFF
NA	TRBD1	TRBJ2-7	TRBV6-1	TGTGCCAGCAGTGAAGCGGGACAGGGCTACGAGCAGTACTTC	CASSEAGQGYEQYF
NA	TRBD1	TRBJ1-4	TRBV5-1	TGCGCCAGCAGCTTGGGACCAGGGGGAGAAGAAAAACTGTTTTTT	CASSLGPGGEEKLFF
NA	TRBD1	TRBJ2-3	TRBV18	TGTGCCAGCTCCGGGACAGGAACGCGTGATACGCAGTATTTT	CASSGTGTRDTQYF
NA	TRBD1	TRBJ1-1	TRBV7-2	TGTGCCAGCAGTCCAGGACAGGGTTGGGCTTTCTTT	CASSPGQGWAFF
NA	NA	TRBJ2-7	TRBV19	TGTGCCAGTAGCCGTTTAGGGGTAACCTACGAGCAGTACTTC	CASSRLGVTYEQYF
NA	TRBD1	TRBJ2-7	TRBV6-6	TGTGCCAGCACCAGACAGGGGGCCGACGAGCAGTACTTC	CASTRQGADEQYF
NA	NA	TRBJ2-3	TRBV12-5	TGTGCTAGTGGTTTGGGAGGGGCAGATACGCAGTATTTT	CASGLGGADTQYF
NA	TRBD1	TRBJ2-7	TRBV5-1	TGCGCCAGCAGCCCAGGGACAGGGGGACGCTACGAGCAGTACTTC	CASSPGTGGRYEQYF